This record covers a single TCR beta chain. The antigen is not known. The sample is drawn from a study of CD8+ T cells in alopecia areata. Whole-study context: Dosing with tofacitinib proceeded for 6 to 18 months, followed by 6 months off drug.

Investigators isolated RNA and reverse transcribed it into cDNA to act as the sequencing template. TCRdb's table, derived via immunoSEQ multiplex PCR, lists solely in-frame clones and lacks some. The data show 15,000 to 20,000 clones, under 75% seen once. Specimens obtained from alopecia areata patients comprised lesional scalp punch biopsies and peripheral blood. The study, taken as a whole, reports: Sequencing of scalp samples also includes resident alphabeta T cells from normal skin.

Germline CDR1 is SGHRS and CDR2 is YFSETQ. This CDR3 has 16 amino acids. Trimming removed 4 bases from V and 2 bases from J, with 13 bases in between. The sample was skin, taken at week 0. The chain joins TRBV5-1 to TRBJ2-6, with D perhaps given as TRBD1 or TRBD2 (6 bases each). The clonotype was recovered from a human donor with alopecia areata. In DNA, the CDR3 is TGCGCCAGCAGCCCGGACGGGGGCGCTGGGGCCAACGTCCTGACTTTC. Translated: CASSPDGGAGANVLTF.